The 22 T cell receptor beta chains presented below share a single source sample, sequenced in a study of CD8+ T cells in alopecia areata. Investigators isolated RNA and reverse transcribed it into cDNA to act as the sequencing template. The data were produced by immunoSEQ multiplex PCR, yet TCRdb's version contains in-frame clones alone and is incomplete. Of roughly 140,000 clones listed, around 49% are singletons. The sample was CD4+ T cells sorted from blood, taken at week 0. All receptors come from a human donor with alopecia areata.

This clone is medium-sized by share. CDR3 in amino acids: CASSLAPSGGTQYF. The DNA of the CDR3 is TGTGCCAGCAGCTTAGCGCCCAGCGGGGGGACCCAGTACTTC. V gene TRBV7-2 combines with J gene TRBJ2-5, with 8 bases aligning to TRBD2. CDR1 is SGHTA and CDR2 is FQGNSA in the germline V gene. Unmatched junction bases numbered 4, after V lost 0 bases and J lost 7 bases. The CDR3 covers 14 residues.

This sequence joins TRBV13 and TRBJ2-7; 10 nucleotides align to TRBD1. The V and J ends lost 5 bases and 3 bases, in that order; junction bases with no gene match: 16. Germline CDR1 reads PRHDT; CDR2 reads FYEKMQ (reference sequence). The CDR3 length is 18 residues. This CDR3 reads CASSPILRTGGIVYEQYF. The CDR3 DNA sequence: TGTGCCAGCAGCCCCATTTTAAGGACAGGGGGTATTGTCTACGAGCAGTACTTC.

A remark on this clone: This CDR3 is also generated by other DNA sequences in the sample. The V and J genes are TRBV30 and TRBJ1-5; possibly TRBD1 for D (5 bases). CDR1 is GTSNPN and CDR2 is SVGIG in the germline V gene (reference sequence). V was shortened by 4 bases and J by 1 base, with 8 bases between the two germline ends. The CDR3 has 13 residues. DNA for the CDR3: TGTGCCTGGACGGGGGGAAGCAATCAGCCCCAGCATTTT. Translated: CAWTGGSNQPQHF.

The chain has TRBV5-1 and TRBJ2-3; unclear D gene. The V end was cut by 3 bases, the J end by 8 bases, with 7 bases between. Germline-derived CDR1 and CDR2 are SGHRS and YFSETQ. CDR3 length equals 11 residues. CDR3 amino acids: CASSSDATQYF. The DNA for the CDR3 is TGCGCCAGCAGCTCGGACGCTACGCAGTATTTT.

The CDR3: CASSSFIAGAQETQYF. CDR3 bases: TGTGCCAGCAGCTCCTTTATAGCGGGGGCCCAAGAGACCCAGTACTTC. J is TRBJ2-5 and V is TRBV5-4; TRBD2 matches at 9 bases. In germline, CDR1 is SGHNT, CDR2 YYREEE (reference sequence). This CDR3 spans 16 amino acids. V dropped 3 bases and J dropped 1; count of bases not matched to a gene: 7.

The chain links TRBV7-2 to TRBJ2-4; D is perhaps TRBD2 (5 bases). Germline V gene data show CDR1 as SGHTA and CDR2 as FQGNSA. Trimming took 7 bases from V and 11 from J, leaving 15 bases between them. This CDR3 contains 12 residues. The CDR3 DNA sequence: TGTGCCAGCACCTACTCCCTAGCATTTCAGTACTTC. This translates into CASTYSLAFQYF.

This clone has only a few counts. The chain uses TRBV19 and TRBJ2-4; D is perhaps TRBD2 (5 bases). In germline, CDR1 is LNHDA, CDR2 SQIVND (reference sequence). Between the trimmed V and J ends, which lost 1 base and 1 base, there was a span of 17 bases. The CDR3 consists of 18 residues. This chain's CDR3 is CASSIAVGGDNAKNIQYF. The CDR3 DNA sequence: TGTGCCAGTAGTATAGCCGTTGGAGGCGATAATGCCAAAAACATTCAGTACTTC.

The V gene is TRBV11-2, the J gene TRBJ2-5; no definite D call. This CDR3 comprises 13 residues. CDR1 SGHAT and CDR2 FQNNGV come from the germline V gene. V was shortened by 4 bases and J by 8 bases, with 14 bases between the two germline ends. CDR3 DNA sequence: TGTGCCAGCAGCTCCAACTACCACAGTACCCAGTACTTC. Translating gives CASSSNYHSTQYF.

The V and J genes are TRBV29-1 and TRBJ2-1, with 9 bases lining up with TRBD2. This CDR3 spans 14 amino acids. Germline CDR1 and CDR2: SQVTM and ANQGSEA. V gave up 7 bases and J gave up 8 bases; unmatched junction bases: 12. The DNA of the CDR3 is TGCAGCGGCGGAGTTAGCGGGAGTTTCGATGAGCAGTTCTTC. Translating gives CSGGVSGSFDEQFF.

This chain joins TRBV7-2 and TRBJ2-2, with 13 bases fitting TRBD2. V lost 2 bases to trimming and J lost 6 bases; unmatched junction nucleotides: 6. Germline CDR1 and CDR2: SGHTA and FQGNSA. The CDR3 consists of 17 residues. In DNA, the CDR3 is TGTGCCAGCAGCTTACCGGGACTAGCGGGATCGTCCGGGGAGCTGTTTTTT. Translating it yields CASSLPGLAGSSGELFF.

This clone has just a few counts. The genes are TRBV5-6 and TRBJ2-2; possibly TRBD2 for D (5 bases). The germline gives CDR1 SGHDT, CDR2 YYEEEE. Trimming pared 4 bases from V and 3 bases from J, leaving 10 bases between. CDR3 size: 14 residues. The CDR3 coding sequence is TGTGCCAGCAGCGGGAGAGCGCACACCGGGGAGCTGTTTTTT. As protein: CASSGRAHTGELFF.

Turning to this clone: The junction departs from germline at one end; a sequencing error may be responsible. J is TRBJ1-1 and V is TRBV18; perhaps TRBD1 as D (5 bases). CDR3 length: 14 amino acids. The germline V gene encodes CDR1 KGHSH and CDR2 LQKENI. Here the CDR3 reads CASSLNGANSEAFF. DNA for the CDR3: TGTGCCAGCTCGCTGAATGGGGCAAACAGTGAAGCTTTCTTT.

This chain links TRBV9 with TRBJ2-5; 9 nucleotides line up with TRBD1. The CDR3 is 16 residues long. After removal of 0 bases from V and 4 bases from J, the junction contained 7 bases not matched to a gene. Germline CDR1 SGDLS, CDR2 YYNGEE. CDR3 sequence reads: CASSVVGTGSRETQYF. For the CDR3, the DNA is TGTGCCAGCAGCGTAGTGGGGACAGGGAGTAGAGAGACCCAGTACTTC.

The chain recombines TRBV7-6 with TRBJ2-3, with 9 bases fitting TRBD2. CDR1 is SGHVS and CDR2 is FNYEAQ in the germline V gene. With 0 bases clipped from V and 4 bases from J, the junction kept 11 bases outside the gene matches. CDR3 size: 18 residues. The CDR3, as DNA: TGTGCCAGCAGCTTAGCGCGTACGGCGGGAGGGCCACCAGATACGCAGTATTTT. This sequence encodes CASSLARTAGGPPDTQYF.

The rearrangement uses TRBV2 and TRBJ1-5; D uncertain. Trimming removed 4 bases from V and 0 bases from J, with 13 bases in between. CDR1 and CDR2 (germline): SNHLY, FYNNEI. The CDR3 extends over 16 amino acids. CDR3 amino acids: CASSAQPTLSNQPQHF. The CDR3 nucleotides are TGTGCCAGCAGTGCCCAGCCCACCCTTAGCAATCAGCCCCAGCATTTT.

The chain links TRBV7-9 to TRBJ2-5; no definite D call. Germline V lookup: CDR1 SEHNR, CDR2 FQNEAQ (reference sequence). This CDR3 has 13 amino acids. V was clipped by 6 bases and J by 5 bases, with 13 bases between them. This chain's CDR3 is CASRSWVGETQYF. The CDR3 DNA follows: TGTGCCAGCAGAAGCTGGGTTGGGGAGACCCAGTACTTC.

This clone was detected only a few times. The chain employs TRBV12-5 and TRBJ2-3; D gene ambiguous. The CDR3 consists of 15 residues. Germline CDR1 is LGHNT and CDR2 is FRNRAP. Deletions cut 6 bases from V and 0 bases from J, with 13 bases between. The CDR3 spells CASGRAEISTDTQYF. CDR3 sequence (DNA): TGTGCTAGTGGAAGGGCGGAAATCAGCACAGATACGCAGTATTTT.

Note on this clone: One end of the junction varies from germline; a read error may be responsible. The gene calls are TRBV7-9 and TRBJ1-2; D gene uncertain. The CDR3 is made up of 12 amino acids. The germline CDR1 and CDR2 sequences are SEHNR and FQNEAQ (reference sequence). The CDR3 loop reads CASSPSRKSAIF. CDR3 in DNA: TGTGCCAGCAGCCCCAGTAGGAAGTCGGCTATCTTC.

This clone was counted between two and nine times. The CDR3, as DNA: TGTGCCAGCAGCATCTTAGCCCAAGAGACCCAGTACTTC. It is translated as CASSILAQETQYF. V and J are TRBV7-3 and TRBJ2-5, with D unresolved. The germline V and J ends were trimmed by 5 bases and 1 base, with 8 bases remaining between them. The CDR3 spans 13 residues. Germline V gene lookup returns CDR1 SGHTA and CDR2 FQGTGA.

This CDR3 reads CASMASEGPYEQYF. For the CDR3, the DNA is TGTGCCAGCATGGCTTCGGAGGGCCCCTACGAGCAGTACTTC. The genes are TRBV6-5 and TRBJ2-7, with D possibly TRBD2 on 6 matching bases. V was trimmed by 7 bases and J by 2 bases, leaving 15 bases between them. The CDR3 length is 14 residues. Germline lookup yields CDR1 MNHEY and CDR2 SVGAGI.

V usage is TRBV10-3 and J usage is TRBJ2-7, with no clear D. V lost 4 bases and J lost 2, with 0 bases in between. The CDR3 extends over 10 amino acids. CDR1 is ENHRY, CDR2 SYGVKD, per germline. The CDR3 sequence: CAISAYEQYF. The CDR3 coding sequence is TGTGCCATCAGTGCCTACGAGCAGTACTTC.

This clone was counted only a few times. This chain joins TRBV7-9 and TRBJ2-7, with 11 bases that match TRBD1. The CDR3 contains 15 residues. Trimming removed 5 bases from V and 2 bases from J; junction bases left unmatched: 5. Germline values: CDR1 SEHNR, CDR2 FQNEAQ (reference sequence). CDR3 sequence: CASSTGTGGPYEQYF. CDR3 bases: TGTGCCAGCAGCACAGGGACAGGGGGTCCCTACGAGCAGTACTTC.